What follows describes a single T cell receptor (beta chain). These data belong to a study of response to subunit inactivated influenza vaccine. This CDR3 has 17 residues. Germline V gives CDR1 MDHEN, CDR2 SYDVKM. Germline trimming cut 6 bases from V and 4 bases from J; bases unmatched to any gene: 10. TCRdb recomputed calls from the RT-PCR reads with MiXCR, one row per CDR3 protein. The sample lists about 780,000 distinct CDR3 sequences, roughly 20% occurring once. This receptor was obtained from a man aged 45 to 65 who received an inactivated influenza vaccine. The rearrangement uses TRBV28 and TRBJ2-7; 15 bases map to TRBD2. The specimen was PBMCs from blood, collected less than 6 days after vaccination. Written as DNA, the CDR3 is TGTGCCAGCAGCCCCCCCCTGGGGACTAGCGGGGGGTACGAGCAGTACTTC. It is translated as CASSPPLGTSGGYEQYF.